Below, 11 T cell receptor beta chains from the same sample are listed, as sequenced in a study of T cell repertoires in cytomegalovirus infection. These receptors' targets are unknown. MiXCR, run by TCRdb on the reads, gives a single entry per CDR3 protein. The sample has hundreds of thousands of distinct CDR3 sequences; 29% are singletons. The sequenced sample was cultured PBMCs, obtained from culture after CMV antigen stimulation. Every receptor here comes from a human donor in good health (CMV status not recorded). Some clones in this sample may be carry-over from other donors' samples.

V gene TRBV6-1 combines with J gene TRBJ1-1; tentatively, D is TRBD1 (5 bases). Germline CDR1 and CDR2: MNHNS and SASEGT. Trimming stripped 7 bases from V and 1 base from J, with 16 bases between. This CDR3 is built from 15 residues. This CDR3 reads CASTDSGTWNTEAFF. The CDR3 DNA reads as TGTGCCAGCACTGATTCCGGGACTTGGAACACTGAAGCTTTCTTT.

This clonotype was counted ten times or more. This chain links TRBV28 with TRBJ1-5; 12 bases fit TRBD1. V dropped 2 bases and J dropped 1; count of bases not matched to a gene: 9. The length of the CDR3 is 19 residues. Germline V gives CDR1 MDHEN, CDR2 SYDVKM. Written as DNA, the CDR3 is TGTGCCAGCAGTTTAGCCGGGACAGGGGGCGCGAGGAGCAATCAGCCCCAGCATTTT. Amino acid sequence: CASSLAGTGGARSNQPQHF.

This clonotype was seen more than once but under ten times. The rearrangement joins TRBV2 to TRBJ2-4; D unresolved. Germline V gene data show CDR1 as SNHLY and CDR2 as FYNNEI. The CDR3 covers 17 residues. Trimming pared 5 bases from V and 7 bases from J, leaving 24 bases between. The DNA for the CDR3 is TGTGCCAGCAGTCCTCGGAGTTCTGAAGAAAACTGGAACATTCAGTACTTC. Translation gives CASSPRSSEENWNIQYF.

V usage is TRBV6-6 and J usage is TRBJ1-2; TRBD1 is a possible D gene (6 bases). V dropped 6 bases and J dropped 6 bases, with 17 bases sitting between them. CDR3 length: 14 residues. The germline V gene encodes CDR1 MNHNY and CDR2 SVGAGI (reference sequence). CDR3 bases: TGTGCCAGCAGAATGGGGGGGCAACTACATGGCTACACCTTC. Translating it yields CASRMGGQLHGYTF.

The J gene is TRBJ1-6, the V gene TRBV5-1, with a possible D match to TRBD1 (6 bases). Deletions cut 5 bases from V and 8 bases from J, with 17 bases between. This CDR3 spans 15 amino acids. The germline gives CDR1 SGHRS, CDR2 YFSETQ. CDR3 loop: CASRPDRRQDSPLHF. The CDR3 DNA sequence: TGCGCCAGCAGACCCGACCGAAGACAGGATTCACCCCTCCACTTT.

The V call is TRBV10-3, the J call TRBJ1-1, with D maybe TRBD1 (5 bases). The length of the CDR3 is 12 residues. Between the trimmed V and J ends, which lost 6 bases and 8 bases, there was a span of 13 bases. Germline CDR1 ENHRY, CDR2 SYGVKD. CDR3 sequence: CAISSGQAEAFF. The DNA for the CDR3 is TGTGCCATCAGCTCTGGACAAGCCGAAGCTTTCTTT.

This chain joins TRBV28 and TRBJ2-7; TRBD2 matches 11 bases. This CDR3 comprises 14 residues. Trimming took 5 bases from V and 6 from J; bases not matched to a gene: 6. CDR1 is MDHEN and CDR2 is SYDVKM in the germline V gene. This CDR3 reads CASSLRTSGSEQYF. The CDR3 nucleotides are TGTGCCAGCAGTCTCCGGACTAGCGGGTCCGAGCAGTACTTC.

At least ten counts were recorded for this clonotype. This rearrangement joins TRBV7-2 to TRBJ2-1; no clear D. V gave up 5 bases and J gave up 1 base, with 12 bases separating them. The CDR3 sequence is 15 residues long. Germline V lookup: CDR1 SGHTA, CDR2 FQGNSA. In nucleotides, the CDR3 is TGTGCCAGCAGCCCGGCCGGCCCATCCTACAATGAGCAGTTCTTC. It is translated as CASSPAGPSYNEQFF.

The CDR3 sequence: CASSLGSSGSTKQFF. The CDR3 DNA sequence: TGTGCCAGCAGCTTAGGGTCTAGCGGGAGTACGAAGCAGTTCTTC. The rearrangement joins TRBV7-6 to TRBJ2-1; 10 bases fit TRBD2. Germline-derived CDR1 and CDR2 are SGHVS and FNYEAQ. V gave up 1 base and J gave up 11 bases; unmatched junction bases: 8. The CDR3 contains 15 residues.

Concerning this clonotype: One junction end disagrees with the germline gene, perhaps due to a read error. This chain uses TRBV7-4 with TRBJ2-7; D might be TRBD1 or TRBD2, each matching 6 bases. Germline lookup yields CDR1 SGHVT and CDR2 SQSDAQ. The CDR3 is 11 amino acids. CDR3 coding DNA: TGTGCCAGCAGCCCTATGTCGGAGGGGGACTTC. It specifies CASSPMSEGDF.

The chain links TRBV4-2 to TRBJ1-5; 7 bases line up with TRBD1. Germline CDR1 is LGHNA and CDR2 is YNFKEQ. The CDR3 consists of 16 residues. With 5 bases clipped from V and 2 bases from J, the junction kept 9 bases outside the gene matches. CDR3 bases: TGTGCCAGCAGCACTCGATCCGGACAGGGCAATCAGCCCCAGCATTTT. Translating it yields CASSTRSGQGNQPQHF.